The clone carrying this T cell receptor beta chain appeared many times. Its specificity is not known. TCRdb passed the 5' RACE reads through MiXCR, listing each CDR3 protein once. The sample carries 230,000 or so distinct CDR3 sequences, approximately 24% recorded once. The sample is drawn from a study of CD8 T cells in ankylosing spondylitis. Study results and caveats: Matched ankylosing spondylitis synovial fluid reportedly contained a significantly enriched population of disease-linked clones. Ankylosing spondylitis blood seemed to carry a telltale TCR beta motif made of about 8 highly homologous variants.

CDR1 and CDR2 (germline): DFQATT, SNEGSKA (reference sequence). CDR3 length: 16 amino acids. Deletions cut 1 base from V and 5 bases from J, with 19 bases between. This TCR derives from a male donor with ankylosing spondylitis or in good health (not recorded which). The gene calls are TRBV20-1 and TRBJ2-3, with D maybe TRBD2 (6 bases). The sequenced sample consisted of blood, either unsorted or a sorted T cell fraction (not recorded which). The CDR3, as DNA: TGCAGTGCTAGAGCTAGACTGGAAGCGGGCGAAGATACGCAGTATTTT. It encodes CSARARLEAGEDTQYF.